These 9 T cell receptor beta chains originate from one sample sequenced in a study of OX40 agonist ivuxolimab in advanced cancers. The repertoire was sequenced with immunoSEQ multiplex PCR; TCRdb's copy has only in-frame clones and lacks some. The sample has over 70,000 clones; approximately 83% are singletons. Specimen: CD4+ or CD8+ T cells sorted from blood, collected in a trial of the OX40 agonist ivuxolimab. The receptors shown here come from an adult with an advanced solid tumor such as melanoma, head and neck, liver or kidney cancer.

V is TRBV2 and J is TRBJ2-5, with D tentatively TRBD1 (5 bases). This CDR3 region has 12 residues. The germline V and J ends were trimmed by 7 bases and 9 bases, with 15 bases remaining between them. Germline V gene sequence: CDR1 SNHLY, CDR2 FYNNEI. The CDR3 reads CASILKGWAQYF. CDR3 in DNA: TGTGCCAGCATTCTTAAGGGGTGGGCCCAGTACTTC.

The chain carries TRBV10-3 and TRBJ1-2, with 9 bases matching TRBD1. V gave up 5 bases and J gave up 2 bases; unmatched junction bases: 6. Per germline, CDR1 ENHRY and CDR2 SYGVKD. This CDR3 is built from 15 residues. The CDR3: CAISPRDRANYGYTF. The CDR3 DNA is TGTGCCATCAGTCCTAGGGACAGGGCCAACTATGGCTACACCTTC.

This clone occurred once. The V and J genes are TRBV6-5 and TRBJ1-1; D is unclear. Trimming shortened V by 0 bases and J by 0 bases, and 5 bases separated the two germline ends. There are 14 residues in the CDR3. Germline-derived CDR1 and CDR2 are MNHEY and SVGAGI. The CDR3 DNA reads as TGTGCCAGCAGTTACTCGGCGATGAACACTGAAGCTTTCTTT. The encoded protein is CASSYSAMNTEAFF.

The V gene is TRBV5-1, the J gene TRBJ2-1; 9 bases fit TRBD1. The germline gives CDR1 SGHRS, CDR2 YFSETQ. This CDR3 has 16 amino acids. J lost 7 bases, V lost 5 bases, and 13 bases had no gene match. CDR3 protein: CASSRGGTGRPNEQFF. The CDR3 nucleotides read TGCGCCAGCAGTCGTGGAGGGACAGGGCGACCGAATGAGCAGTTCTTC.

The genes are TRBV19 and TRBJ1-5; D is perhaps TRBD1 (5 bases). CDR1 is LNHDA, CDR2 SQIVND, per germline (reference sequence). Trimming removed 5 bases from V and 1 base from J, with 12 bases in between. The CDR3 is 15 residues long. The CDR3 spells CASSSGFGSNQPQHF. CDR3 coding DNA: TGTGCCAGTAGTTCAGGGTTCGGGAGCAATCAGCCCCAGCATTTT.

The chain carries TRBV28 and TRBJ1-5, with TRBD1 matching 7 bases. The germline gives CDR1 MDHEN, CDR2 SYDVKM. The CDR3 has 17 amino acids. V shed 0 bases, J shed 0 bases, and the junction held 5 bases outside the gene matches. The CDR3: CASSLWGTVDSNQPQHF. DNA of the CDR3: TGTGCCAGCAGTTTATGGGGGACAGTTGATAGCAATCAGCCCCAGCATTTT.

This chain joins TRBV29-1 and TRBJ2-5, with no clear D. The length of the CDR3 is 11 residues. Trimming removed 6 bases from V and 5 bases from J, with 10 bases in between. The germline gives CDR1 SQVTM, CDR2 ANQGSEA. The CDR3, as DNA: TGCAGCGTGTTTACTCGGGAGACCCAGTACTTC. As protein: CSVFTRETQYF.

CDR3 DNA: TGTGCCAGCAGCGCACTAGCGGGGAGGGGCACAGATACGCAGTATTTT. Its translation is CASSALAGRGTDTQYF. This rearrangement joins TRBV7-2 to TRBJ2-3, with TRBD2 matching over 10 bases. V trimming: 5 bases; J trimming: 1 base; junction bases outside the gene matches: 6. CDR3 length equals 16 residues. Per the germline V gene, CDR1 is SGHTA and CDR2 is FQGNSA.

The CDR3 region has the DNA TGCAGCGGGACCGGGAGAAGCAACACAGATACGCAGTATTTT. Its protein product is CSGTGRSNTDTQYF. The chain joins TRBV29-1 to TRBJ2-3; TRBD2 is a possible D gene (6 bases). In germline, CDR1 is SQVTM, CDR2 ANQGSEA. Trimming removed 7 bases from V and 2 bases from J, with 16 bases in between. The CDR3 contains 14 residues.